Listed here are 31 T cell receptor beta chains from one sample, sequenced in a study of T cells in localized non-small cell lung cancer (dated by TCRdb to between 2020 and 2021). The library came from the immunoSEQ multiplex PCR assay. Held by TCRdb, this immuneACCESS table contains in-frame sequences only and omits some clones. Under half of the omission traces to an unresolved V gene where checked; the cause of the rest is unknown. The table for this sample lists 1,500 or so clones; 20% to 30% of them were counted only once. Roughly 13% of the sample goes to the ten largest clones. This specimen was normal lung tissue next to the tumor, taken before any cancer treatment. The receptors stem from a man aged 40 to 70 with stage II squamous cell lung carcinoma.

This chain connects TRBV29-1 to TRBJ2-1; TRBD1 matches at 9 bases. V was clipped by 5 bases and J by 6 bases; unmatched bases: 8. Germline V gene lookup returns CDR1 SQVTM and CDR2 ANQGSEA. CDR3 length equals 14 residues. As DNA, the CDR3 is TGCAGCGTTACGGGACAGGGTATTTTCAATGAGCAGTTCTTC. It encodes CSVTGQGIFNEQFF.

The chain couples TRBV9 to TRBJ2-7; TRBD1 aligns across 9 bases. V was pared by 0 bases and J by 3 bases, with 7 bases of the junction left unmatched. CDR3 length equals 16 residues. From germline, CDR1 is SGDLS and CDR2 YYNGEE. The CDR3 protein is CASSVDSGTGYYEQYF. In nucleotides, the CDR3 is TGTGCCAGCAGCGTAGATTCCGGGACAGGGTACTACGAGCAGTACTTC.

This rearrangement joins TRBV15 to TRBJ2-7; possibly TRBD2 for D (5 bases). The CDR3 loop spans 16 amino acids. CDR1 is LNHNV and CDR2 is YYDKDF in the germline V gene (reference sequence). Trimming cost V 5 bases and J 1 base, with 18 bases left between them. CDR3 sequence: CATSGLALRGSYEQYF. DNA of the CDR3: TGTGCCACCAGCGGACTTGCCCTGCGTGGGTCCTACGAGCAGTACTTC.

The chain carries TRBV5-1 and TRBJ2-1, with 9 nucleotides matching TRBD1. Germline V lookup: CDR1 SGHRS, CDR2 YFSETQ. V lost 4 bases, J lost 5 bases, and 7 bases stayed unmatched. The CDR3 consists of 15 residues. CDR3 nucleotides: TGCGCCAGCAGCCCGTGGGGACAGGGTGACAATGAGCAGTTCTTC. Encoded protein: CASSPWGQGDNEQFF.

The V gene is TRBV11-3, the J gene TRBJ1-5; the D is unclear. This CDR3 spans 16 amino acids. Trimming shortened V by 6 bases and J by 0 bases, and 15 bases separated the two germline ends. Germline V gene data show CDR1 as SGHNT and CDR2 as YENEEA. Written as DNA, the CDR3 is TGTGCCAGCAGGGAGAGGGAAGCCTATAGCAATCAGCCCCAGCATTTT. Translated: CASREREAYSNQPQHF.

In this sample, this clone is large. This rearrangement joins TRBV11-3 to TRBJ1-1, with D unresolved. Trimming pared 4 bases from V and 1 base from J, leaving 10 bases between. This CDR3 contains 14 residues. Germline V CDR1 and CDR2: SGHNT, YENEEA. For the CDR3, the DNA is TGTGCCAGCAGCTGGGCGGAGGCGAACACTGAAGCTTTCTTT. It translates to CASSWAEANTEAFF.

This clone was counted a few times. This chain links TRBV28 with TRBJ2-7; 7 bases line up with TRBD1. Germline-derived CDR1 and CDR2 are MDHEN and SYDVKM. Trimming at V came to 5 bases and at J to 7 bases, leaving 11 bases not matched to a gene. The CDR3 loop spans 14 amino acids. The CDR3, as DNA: TGTGCCAGCAGTCTCGGGACAGCCCACGGGGAGCAGTACTTC. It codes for CASSLGTAHGEQYF.

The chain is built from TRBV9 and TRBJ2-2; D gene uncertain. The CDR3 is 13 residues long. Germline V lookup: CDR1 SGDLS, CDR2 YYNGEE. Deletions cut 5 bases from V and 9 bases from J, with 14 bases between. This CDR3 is CASSEGSRRELFF. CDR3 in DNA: TGTGCCAGCAGTGAAGGTAGTAGGAGGGAGCTGTTTTTT.

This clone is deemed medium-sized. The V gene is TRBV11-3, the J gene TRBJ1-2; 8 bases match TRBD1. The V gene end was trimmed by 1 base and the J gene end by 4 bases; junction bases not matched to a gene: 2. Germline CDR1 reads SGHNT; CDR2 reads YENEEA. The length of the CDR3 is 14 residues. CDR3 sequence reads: CASSLGTGSYGYTF. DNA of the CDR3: TGTGCCAGCAGCTTAGGGACAGGGAGCTATGGCTACACCTTC.

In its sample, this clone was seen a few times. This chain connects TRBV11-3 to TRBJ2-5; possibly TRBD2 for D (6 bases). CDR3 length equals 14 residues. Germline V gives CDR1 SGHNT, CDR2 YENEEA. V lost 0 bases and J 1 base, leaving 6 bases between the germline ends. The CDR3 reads CASSLEGLQETQYF. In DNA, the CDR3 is TGTGCCAGCAGCTTAGAGGGACTCCAAGAGACCCAGTACTTC.

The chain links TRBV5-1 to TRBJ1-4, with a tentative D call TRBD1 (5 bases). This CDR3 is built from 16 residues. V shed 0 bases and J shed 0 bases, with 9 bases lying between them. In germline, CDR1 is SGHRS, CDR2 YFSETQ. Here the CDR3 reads CASSLGGTPTNEKLFF. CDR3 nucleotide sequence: TGCGCCAGCAGCTTGGGAGGGACCCCAACTAATGAAAAACTGTTTTTT.

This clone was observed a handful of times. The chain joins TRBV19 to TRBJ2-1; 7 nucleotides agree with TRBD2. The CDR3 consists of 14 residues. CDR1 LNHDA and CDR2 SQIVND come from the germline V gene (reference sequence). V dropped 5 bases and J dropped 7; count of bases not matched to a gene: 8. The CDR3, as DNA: TGTGCCAGTAGTTGGGGGGGAGGGCGGAATGAGCAGTTCTTC. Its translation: CASSWGGGRNEQFF.

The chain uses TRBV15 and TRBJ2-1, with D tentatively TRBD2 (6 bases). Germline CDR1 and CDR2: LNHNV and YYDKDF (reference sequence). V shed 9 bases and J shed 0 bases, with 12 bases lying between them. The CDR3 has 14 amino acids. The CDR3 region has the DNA TGTGCCACGGGGGACTCGAGCTCCTACAATGAGCAGTTCTTC. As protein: CATGDSSSYNEQFF.

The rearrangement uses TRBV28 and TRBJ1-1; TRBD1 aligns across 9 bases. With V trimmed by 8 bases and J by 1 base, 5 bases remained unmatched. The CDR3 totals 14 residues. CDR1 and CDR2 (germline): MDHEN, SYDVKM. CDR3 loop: CASYPGQGNTEAFF. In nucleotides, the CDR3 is TGTGCCAGCTACCCGGGACAGGGGAACACTGAAGCTTTCTTT.

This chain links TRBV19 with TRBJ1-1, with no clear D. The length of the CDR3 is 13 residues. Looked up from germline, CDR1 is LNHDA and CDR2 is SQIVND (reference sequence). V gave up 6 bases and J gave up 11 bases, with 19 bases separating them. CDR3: CASRSFESGMAFF. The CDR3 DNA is TGTGCCAGTAGAAGTTTTGAGTCGGGAATGGCTTTCTTT.

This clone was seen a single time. CDR3: CASSIGDVNEQFF. CDR3 sequence (DNA): TGTGCCAGTAGTATCGGGGACGTCAATGAGCAGTTCTTC. This chain joins TRBV19 and TRBJ2-1; D may correspond to TRBD1 or TRBD2 (5 bases each). Looked up from germline, CDR1 is LNHDA and CDR2 is SQIVND (reference sequence). Trimming took 3 bases from V and 6 from J, leaving 9 bases between them. This CDR3 contains 13 residues.

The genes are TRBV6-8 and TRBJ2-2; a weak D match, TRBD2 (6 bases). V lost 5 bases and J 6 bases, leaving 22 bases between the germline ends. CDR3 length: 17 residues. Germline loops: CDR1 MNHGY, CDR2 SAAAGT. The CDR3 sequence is CASSDSRGNKIAGELFF. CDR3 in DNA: TGTGCCAGCAGTGATTCTCGGGGGAACAAGATCGCCGGGGAGCTGTTTTTT.

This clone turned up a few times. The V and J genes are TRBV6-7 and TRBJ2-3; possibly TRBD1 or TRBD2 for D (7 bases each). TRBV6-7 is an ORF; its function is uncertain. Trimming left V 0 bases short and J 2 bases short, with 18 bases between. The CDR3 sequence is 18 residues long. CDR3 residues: CASSYSTWEGAFTDTQYF. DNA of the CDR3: TGTGCCAGCAGTTACTCGACTTGGGAGGGGGCCTTCACAGATACGCAGTATTTT.

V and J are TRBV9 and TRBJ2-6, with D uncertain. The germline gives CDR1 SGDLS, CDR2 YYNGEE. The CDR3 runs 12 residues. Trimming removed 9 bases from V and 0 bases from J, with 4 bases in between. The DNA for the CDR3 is TGTGCCATCTTCTCTGGGGCCAACGTCCTGACTTTC. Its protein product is CAIFSGANVLTF.

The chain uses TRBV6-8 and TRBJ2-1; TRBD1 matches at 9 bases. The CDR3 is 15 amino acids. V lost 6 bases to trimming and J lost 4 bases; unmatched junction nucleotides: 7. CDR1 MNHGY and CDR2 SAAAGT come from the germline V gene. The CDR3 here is CASREQGAGYNEQFF. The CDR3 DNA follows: TGTGCCAGCAGAGAACAGGGGGCGGGGTACAATGAGCAGTTCTTC.

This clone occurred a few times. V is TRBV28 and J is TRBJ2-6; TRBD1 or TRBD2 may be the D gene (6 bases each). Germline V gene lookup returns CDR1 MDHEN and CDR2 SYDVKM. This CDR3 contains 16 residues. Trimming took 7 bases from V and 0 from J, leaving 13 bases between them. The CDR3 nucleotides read TGTGCCAGCAAAGGGGAGGACAGCTCTGGGGCCAACGTCCTGACTTTC. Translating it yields CASKGEDSSGANVLTF.

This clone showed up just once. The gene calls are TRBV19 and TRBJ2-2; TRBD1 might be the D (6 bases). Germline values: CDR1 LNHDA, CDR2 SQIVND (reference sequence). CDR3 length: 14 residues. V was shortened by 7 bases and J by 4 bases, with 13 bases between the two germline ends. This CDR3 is CASTGDKSTGELFF. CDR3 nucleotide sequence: TGTGCCAGTACAGGGGACAAATCCACCGGGGAGCTGTTTTTT.

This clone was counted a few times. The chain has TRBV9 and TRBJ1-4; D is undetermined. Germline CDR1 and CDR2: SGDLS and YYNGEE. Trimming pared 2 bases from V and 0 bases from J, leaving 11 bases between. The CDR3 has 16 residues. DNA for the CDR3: TGTGCCAGCAGCGTGGACCACAGTGCAACTAATGAAAAACTGTTTTTT. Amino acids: CASSVDHSATNEKLFF. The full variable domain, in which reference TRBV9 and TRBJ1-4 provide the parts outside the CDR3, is DSGVTQTPKHLITATGQRVTLRCSPRSGDLSVYWYQQSLDQGLQFLIQYYNGEERAKGNILERFSAQQFPDLHSELNLSSLELGDSALYFCASSVDHSATNEKLFFGSGTQLSVL.

The CDR3 is CASSGDTAPYYEQYF. CDR3 in DNA: TGTGCCAGCAGTGGGGATACCGCACCCTACTACGAGCAGTACTTC. The chain employs TRBV11-3 and TRBJ2-7; D is unclear. V was cut by 6 bases and J by 3 bases, with 18 bases left in between. Germline CDR1 is SGHNT and CDR2 is YENEEA. The CDR3 length is 15 residues.

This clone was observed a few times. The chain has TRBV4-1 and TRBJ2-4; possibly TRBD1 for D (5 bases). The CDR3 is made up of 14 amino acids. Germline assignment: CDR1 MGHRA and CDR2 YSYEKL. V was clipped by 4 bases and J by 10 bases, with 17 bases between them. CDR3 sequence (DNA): TGCGCCAGCAGCCCGATAACTACCCGGACAATTCAGTACTTC. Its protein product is CASSPITTRTIQYF.

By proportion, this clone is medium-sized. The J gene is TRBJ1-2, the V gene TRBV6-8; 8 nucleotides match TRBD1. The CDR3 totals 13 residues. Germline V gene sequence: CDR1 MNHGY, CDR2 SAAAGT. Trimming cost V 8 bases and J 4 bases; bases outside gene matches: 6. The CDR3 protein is CASETGGAYGYTF. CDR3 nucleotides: TGTGCCAGCGAAACAGGGGGGGCCTATGGCTACACCTTC.

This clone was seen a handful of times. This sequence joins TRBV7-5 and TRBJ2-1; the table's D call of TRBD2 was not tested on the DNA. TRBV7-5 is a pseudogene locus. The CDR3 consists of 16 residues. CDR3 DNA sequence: TGTGCCAGCAGCTTAAGGGCGAGCGGGAGGGCCCCGGAGCAGTTCTTC. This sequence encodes CASSLRASGRAPEQFF.

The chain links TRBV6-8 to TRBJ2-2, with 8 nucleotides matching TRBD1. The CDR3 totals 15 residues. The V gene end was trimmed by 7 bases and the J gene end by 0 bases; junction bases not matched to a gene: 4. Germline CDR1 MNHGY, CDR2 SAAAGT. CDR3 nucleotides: TGTGCCAGCACGGCAGGGGGCGCGAACACCGGGGAGCTGTTTTTT. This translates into CASTAGGANTGELFF.

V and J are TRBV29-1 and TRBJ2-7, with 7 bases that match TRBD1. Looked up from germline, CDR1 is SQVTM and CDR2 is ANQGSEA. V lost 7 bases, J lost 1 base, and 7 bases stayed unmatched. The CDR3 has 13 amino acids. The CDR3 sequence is CSALPRGSYEQYF. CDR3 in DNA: TGCAGCGCCCTACCCAGGGGGTCCTACGAGCAGTACTTC.

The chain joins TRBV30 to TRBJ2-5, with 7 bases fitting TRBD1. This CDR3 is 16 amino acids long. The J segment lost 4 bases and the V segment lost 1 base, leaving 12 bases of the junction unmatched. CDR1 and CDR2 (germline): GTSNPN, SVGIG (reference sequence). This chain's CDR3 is CAWSGTGVPPRETQYF. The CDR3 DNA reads TGTGCCTGGAGTGGCACAGGGGTCCCCCCTAGAGAGACCCAGTACTTC. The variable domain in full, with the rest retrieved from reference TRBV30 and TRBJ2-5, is SQTIHQWPATLVQPVGSPLSLECTVEGTSNPNLYWYRQAAGRGLQLLFYSVGIGQISSEVPQNLSASRPQDRQFILSSKKLLLSDSGFYLCAWSGTGVPPRETQYFGPGTRLLVL.

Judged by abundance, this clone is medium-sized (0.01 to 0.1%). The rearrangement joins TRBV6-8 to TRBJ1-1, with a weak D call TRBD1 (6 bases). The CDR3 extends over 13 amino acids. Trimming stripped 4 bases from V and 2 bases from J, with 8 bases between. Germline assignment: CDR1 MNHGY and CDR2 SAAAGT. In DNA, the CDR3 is TGTGCCAGCAGTTGGGACACCAACACTGAAGCTTTCTTT. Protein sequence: CASSWDTNTEAFF.